The 17 T cell receptor beta chains given below trace back to one sample, sequenced in a study of molecular identifiers for immune sequencing clone quantification (dated by TCRdb to the late 2010s). Library preparation employed PCR. This sample was sequenced with a NextSeq 500. TCRdb redid the processing of the public reads, applying fastp at Q25 and MiXCR, and retained in-frame beta chains. Entries are consolidated by CDR3 protein sequence, retaining the most common genes and DNA. A total of about 630,000 distinct CDR3 sequences appear in this sample, over 25% of them only once. The ten largest clones represent around 0.78% of the sample. Sequencing input: naive CD8+ T cells from blood, with Jurkat cell RNA spiked in. What this sample's cell subset or site label stands for: FACS-sorted CD8+CD4-CCR7+CD45RA+ naive T cells. The origin of the receptors is a human donor in good health. Some libraries in this study had Jurkat cell RNA spiked in.

A word on this clonotype: This clone may be a read error of a much larger clone one base away. V is TRBV20-1 and J is TRBJ1-5; D ambiguous. The CDR3 is 13 amino acids. Germline loops: CDR1 DFQATT, CDR2 SNEGSKA (reference sequence). CDR3 DNA: TGCAGTGCTAGGCCGGATAGCAATCGGCCCCAGCATTTT. Encoded protein: CSARPDSNRPQHF.

This clonotype was counted many times. The chain combines TRBV7-2 with TRBJ1-4; possibly TRBD1 for D (5 bases). Trimming shortened V by 5 bases and J by 12 bases, and 13 bases separated the two germline ends. The CDR3 loop spans 12 amino acids. Germline V gene data show CDR1 as SGHTA and CDR2 as FQGNSA. The CDR3 sequence: CASSHGGGELFF. DNA for the CDR3: TGTGCCAGCAGCCACGGAGGAGGGGAACTGTTTTTT.

This chain joins TRBV30 and TRBJ2-2; the D is unclear. Germline V gene data show CDR1 as GTSNPN and CDR2 as SVGIG (reference sequence). The V end was cut by 3 bases, the J end by 4 bases, with 9 bases between. The CDR3 contains 13 residues. The CDR3 region has the DNA TGTGCCTGGAGCGGCCTCCGCACCGGGGAGCTGTTTTTT. As protein: CAWSGLRTGELFF. The entire variable domain, with the rest obtained from reference TRBV30 and TRBJ2-2, is as follows: SQTIHQWPATLVQPVGSPLSLECTVEGTSNPNLYWYRQAAGRGLQLLFYSVGIGQISSEVPQNLSASRPQDRQFILSSKKLLLSDSGFYLCAWSGLRTGELFFGEGSRLTVL.

This rearrangement joins TRBV23-1 to TRBJ2-1; 9 nucleotides agree with TRBD1. TRBV23-1 is sorted into the ORF group, with uncertain function. V was pared by 3 bases and J by 0 bases, with 6 bases of the junction left unmatched. The CDR3 sequence is 17 residues long. The DNA of the CDR3 is TGCGCCAGCAGTCACTCCGGGACAGGGAGCTCCTACAATGAGCAGTTCTTC. It specifies CASSHSGTGSSYNEQFF.

In this sample, this clonotype turned up many times. The gene calls are TRBV4-3 and TRBJ1-1; the match to TRBD1 covers 9 bases. This CDR3 has 16 residues. The V segment lost 0 bases and the J segment 4 bases; nucleotides outside the gene matches: 6. CDR1 and CDR2 from the germline V gene are LGHNA and YSLEER. The CDR3 here is CASSQDKTGGGTEAFF. CDR3 nucleotides: TGCGCCAGCAGCCAAGATAAGACAGGGGGAGGCACTGAAGCTTTCTTT.

This clonotype showed up just once. With a much larger clone just one base away, this may be a read error. The V call is TRBV4-3, the J call TRBJ2-6; the D gene is possibly TRBD2 (5 bases). The length of the CDR3 is 17 residues. Germline assignment: CDR1 LGHNA and CDR2 YSLEER. The CDR3 is CASRQEGALSGANVLTF. CDR3 coding DNA: TGCGCCAGCAGGCAAGAGGGTGCCCTCTCTGGGGCCAACGTCCTGACTTTC.

A note on this clonotype: Just one base apart from a much larger clone, this may be a read error. No conserved phenylalanine or tryptophan is present at the end of the CDR3, so a read error is the likely explanation. As DNA, the CDR3 is TGCGCCAGCAGCCAAGTACCCCTTTTAGCGGGAGGGCGGGGTGAGGCCCAGTACCTC. This translates into CASSQVPLLAGGRGEAQYL. V gene TRBV4-1 combines with J gene TRBJ2-5; TRBD2 matches 11 bases. Germline V lookup: CDR1 MGHRA, CDR2 YSYEKL. The V and J ends lost 1 base and 9 bases, in that order; junction bases with no gene match: 19. This CDR3 is 19 amino acids long.

On this clonotype itself: Being one base from a much bigger clone, this may be a read error. The chain recombines TRBV6-5 with TRBJ2-7, with D perhaps TRBD2 (6 bases). There are 15 residues in the CDR3. Germline V gene data show CDR1 as MNHEY and CDR2 as SVGAGI. Trimming left V 2 bases short and J 6 bases short, with 17 bases between. Here the CDR3 DNA reads TGTGCCAGCAGTTACGGTCTACCCCGGGAGAGCGAGCAGTACTTC. Protein product: CASSYGLPRESEQYF.

The chain employs TRBV6-2 or TRBV6-3 and TRBJ2-3; D assignment may be TRBD1 or TRBD2 (6 bases each). Germline V gene lookup returns CDR1 MNHEY and CDR2 SVGEGT. CDR3 length equals 20 residues. V lost 5 bases and J lost 4, with 31 bases in between. The CDR3 spells CASSTNLDSPGALGSDTQYF. The CDR3 coding sequence is TGTGCCAGCAGTACCAACCTGGACAGTCCGGGGGCACTTGGCTCAGATACGCAGTATTTT.

In this sample, this clonotype turned up a few times. One base away lies a much larger clone, so this may be a sequencing read error. The chain combines TRBV29-1 with TRBJ2-1, with 10 bases lining up with TRBD2. Per the germline V gene, CDR1 is SQVTM and CDR2 is ANQGSEA. Trimming cost V 3 bases and J 9 bases; bases outside gene matches: 8. The CDR3 length is 14 residues. For the CDR3, the DNA is TGCAGCGTTGACGGAGCGGGAGGGTCGGGTGAGCAGTTCTTC. Its protein is CSVDGAGGSGEQFF.

The V call is TRBV19, the J call TRBJ2-1; 8 bases are a match to TRBD2. J lost 9 bases, V lost 6 bases, and 7 bases had no gene match. This CDR3 is built from 13 residues. Per germline, CDR1 LNHDA and CDR2 SQIVND (reference sequence). The CDR3 loop reads CASRLAGGLEQFF. The CDR3 coding sequence is TGTGCCAGTAGACTCGCGGGGGGCCTTGAGCAGTTCTTC.

This clonotype was observed a handful of times. The chain recombines TRBV5-4 with TRBJ2-7; 7 bases agree with TRBD2. The germline gives CDR1 SGHNT, CDR2 YYREEE (reference sequence). The CDR3 is made up of 16 amino acids. Trimming cost V 3 bases and J 4 bases; bases outside gene matches: 13. CDR3 bases: TGTGCCAGCAGCTCTATCACCGGACTAGGGCAATACGAGCAGTACTTC. This gives the protein CASSSITGLGQYEQYF.

Notes on this clonotype: A much larger clone differs by one base, so this may be a read error. This rearrangement joins TRBV4-3 to TRBJ2-3, with no clear D. This CDR3 spans 15 amino acids. The V gene lost 2 bases and the J gene lost 5 bases, with 14 bases spanning the gap. CDR1 is LGHNA, CDR2 YSLEER, per germline. This chain's CDR3 is CASSQSWTSRDTQYF. DNA of the CDR3: TGCGCCAGCAGCCAATCTTGGACGTCCCGAGATACGCAGTATTTT.

The chain links TRBV27 to TRBJ2-1; 7 positions agree with TRBD2. Germline assignment: CDR1 MNHEY and CDR2 SMNVEV (reference sequence). Trimming took 4 bases from V and 2 from J; bases not matched to a gene: 5. The CDR3 is made up of 15 amino acids. CDR3 residues: CASSYRDYPYNEQFF. Here the CDR3 DNA reads TGTGCCAGCAGTTACCGGGACTACCCCTACAATGAGCAGTTCTTC.

The genes are TRBV19 and TRBJ1-3; maybe TRBD1 (5 bases). Trimming left V 4 bases short and J 0 bases short, with 19 bases between. The CDR3 covers 18 residues. Germline values: CDR1 LNHDA, CDR2 SQIVND (reference sequence). The chain's CDR3 is CASSTFRDSDHSGNTIYF. The CDR3 DNA follows: TGTGCCAGTAGTACATTCCGGGACTCTGACCACTCTGGAAACACCATATATTTT.

There are many counts of this clonotype. The V gene is TRBV4-3, the J gene TRBJ1-1; D ambiguous. Trimming shortened V by 0 bases and J by 10 bases, and 9 bases separated the two germline ends. The CDR3 has 12 amino acids. Germline lookup yields CDR1 LGHNA and CDR2 YSLEER. The CDR3 sequence: CASSQDAEVAFF. The CDR3 DNA reads as TGCGCCAGCAGCCAAGATGCCGAGGTAGCTTTCTTT.

This clonotype appeared a few times. The chain links TRBV7-9 to TRBJ1-2, with a possible D match to TRBD1 (5 bases). V lost 2 bases and J 6 bases, leaving 19 bases between the germline ends. Germline CDR1 SEHNR, CDR2 FQNEAQ (reference sequence). CDR3 length: 16 residues. CDR3 nucleotides: TGTGCCAGCAGCTTACTCGGGTTAGGGGCAGACGATGGCTACACCTTC. This sequence encodes CASSLLGLGADDGYTF.